These 16 T cell receptor beta chains came from one sample sequenced in a study of T-cell reconstitution after alpha-beta-depleted transplantation in children. Preparing the TCRbeta library involved the use of unique molecular identifiers. TCRdb called the PCR reads again in MiXCR, with one record for every CDR3 protein. The sample lists about 300,000 distinct CDR3 sequences, 9.5% to 13% seen once, with around 7.6% in the top ten. The starting material was PBMCs, obtained before TCRalphabeta/CD19-depleted stem cell transplant. These receptors came from a boy under three years old with acute myeloid leukemia, due to receive a stem cell transplant.

This clonotype was picked up many times. The V and J genes are TRBV29-1 and TRBJ1-1; D not resolved. Germline V lookup: CDR1 SQVTM, CDR2 ANQGSEA. V lost 7 bases and J lost 4, with 16 bases in between. The CDR3 runs 13 residues. DNA for the CDR3: TGCAGCGCCCATCCGTGGGTCGGCACTGAAGCTTTCTTT. Protein sequence: CSAHPWVGTEAFF. Supplemented by reference TRBV29-1 and TRBJ1-1, the full variable domain reads SAVISQKPSRDICQRGTSLTIQCQVDSQVTMMFWYRQQPGQSLTLIATANQGSEATYESGFVIDKFPISRPNLTFSTLTVSNMSPEDSSIYLCSAHPWVGTEAFFGQGTRLTVV.

This clonotype was seen ten or more times. The gene calls are TRBV27 and TRBJ2-7; D not certain. The CDR3 loop spans 14 amino acids. Between the trimmed V and J ends, which lost 3 bases and 1 base, there was a span of 10 bases. Germline V gene sequence: CDR1 MNHEY, CDR2 SMNVEV (reference sequence). The CDR3 sequence: CASSFKGLSYEQYF. The CDR3 nucleotides read TGTGCCAGCAGTTTTAAGGGTCTTTCCTACGAGCAGTACTTC.

This clonotype came up many times. The gene calls are TRBV28 and TRBJ2-3, with 12 positions matching TRBD2. The CDR3 covers 19 residues. The junction had 18 bases not matched to a gene; V was cut back by 5 bases and J by 6 bases. The germline gives CDR1 MDHEN, CDR2 SYDVKM. The CDR3 is CASSLIGFPTSGRRDTQYF. CDR3 coding DNA: TGTGCCAGCAGTCTAATTGGATTTCCGACTAGCGGGAGAAGGGATACGCAGTATTTT.

Only a few counts were recorded for this clonotype. The CDR3 sequence is CASSHSPDRGYGYTF. DNA for the CDR3: TGCGCCAGCAGCCACTCTCCAGATCGAGGCTATGGCTACACCTTC. The chain recombines TRBV4-1 with TRBJ1-2; D is unresolved. Trimming shortened V by 3 bases and J by 4 bases, and 15 bases separated the two germline ends. Germline V gives CDR1 MGHRA, CDR2 YSYEKL. This CDR3 is built from 15 residues.

This clonotype was seen ten or more times. CDR3: CSCRGGEETQYF. The CDR3 DNA reads TGCAGCTGCCGGGGAGGAGAAGAGACCCAGTACTTC. J is TRBJ2-5 and V is TRBV20-1, with D tentatively TRBD2 (6 bases). Germline V gene data show CDR1 as DFQATT and CDR2 as SNEGSKA (reference sequence). The CDR3 runs to 12 residues.

This clonotype showed up just a few times. One end of the junction is discordant with germline, which a read error may explain. The chain links TRBV3-1 to TRBJ2-5; 10 bases line up with TRBD1. This CDR3 region has 14 residues. CDR1 and CDR2 (germline): LGHDT, YNNKEL (reference sequence). The CDR3 loop is CSSSRQGAGETQYF. CDR3 coding DNA: TGTTCCAGCAGCCGACAGGGGGCTGGAGAGACCCAGTACTTC.

Ten or more counts support this clonotype. J is TRBJ2-6 and V is TRBV5-1, with 7 bases that match TRBD1. The CDR3 spans 18 residues. Germline-derived CDR1 and CDR2 are SGHRS and YFSETQ. V gave up 4 bases and J gave up 0 bases; unmatched junction bases: 10. The CDR3, as DNA: TGCGCCAGCAGCGCGACACAGGGGATACTCTCTGGGGCCAACGTCCTGACTTTC. It specifies CASSATQGILSGANVLTF. The whole variable domain, filled in from reference TRBV5-1 and TRBJ2-6, reads KAGVTQTPRYLIKTRGQQVTLSCSPISGHRSVSWYQQTPGQGLQFLFEYFSETQRNKGNFPGRFSGRQFSNSRSEMNVSTLELGDSALYLCASSATQGILSGANVLTFGAGSRLTVL.

This clonotype was recorded many times. DNA of the CDR3: TGTGCCAGCAGGCCAACGCGACAGGGGCCTTCTCATTTT. This sequence encodes CASRPTRQGPSHF. This chain uses TRBV12-3 or TRBV12-4 with TRBJ1-5; 8 bases map to TRBD1. J lost 16 bases, V lost 6 bases, and 14 bases had no gene match. The CDR3 length is 13 residues.

This clonotype was seen only a few times. The chain recombines TRBV15 with TRBJ2-5; 7 bases line up with TRBD1. V gave up 0 bases and J gave up 6 bases; unmatched junction bases: 10. Germline V lookup: CDR1 LNHNV, CDR2 YYDKDF (reference sequence). This CDR3 is 16 amino acids long. The CDR3 sequence: CATSREPDRVRKTQYF. As DNA, the CDR3 is TGTGCCACCAGCAGAGAACCCGACAGGGTTCGGAAGACCCAGTACTTC.

There are many counts of this clonotype. The chain links TRBV12-3 or TRBV12-4 to TRBJ2-4, with TRBD1 as a possible D gene (5 bases). The CDR3 has 16 amino acids. Deletions cut 1 base from V and 8 bases from J, with 18 bases between. CDR3 nucleotide sequence: TGTGCCAGCAGTTTAGTTGGGGCAGGCTCAGACGACATTCAGTACTTC. It yields the protein CASSLVGAGSDDIQYF.

Many counts were recorded for this clonotype. The J gene is TRBJ2-7, the V gene TRBV7-2, with 9 bases identical to TRBD2. V shed 3 bases and J 0 bases; nucleotides not matched to a gene: 0. CDR3 length equals 14 residues. Germline lookup yields CDR1 SGHTA and CDR2 FQGNSA. The CDR3 sequence: CASSFSGSSYEQYF. In nucleotides, the CDR3 is TGTGCCAGCAGCTTTAGCGGGAGCTCCTACGAGCAGTACTTC.

This clonotype has at least ten counts. The J gene is TRBJ1-5, the V gene TRBV12-3 or TRBV12-4; D gene unclear. CDR3 size: 13 residues. V was shortened by 3 bases and J by 0 bases, with 3 bases between the two germline ends. CDR3 loop: CASSFRSNQPQHF. CDR3 coding DNA: TGTGCCAGCAGTTTTCGTAGCAATCAGCCCCAGCATTTT.

This clonotype has ten or more counts. The chain links TRBV20-1 to TRBJ2-3, with D maybe TRBD2 (6 bases). V was shortened by 4 bases and J by 3 bases, with 17 bases between the two germline ends. The CDR3 contains 15 residues. The germline V gene encodes CDR1 DFQATT and CDR2 SNEGSKA (reference sequence). CDR3 nucleotide sequence: TGCAGTGCTATTTTCGGGGGATGGAAGACAGATACGCAGTATTTT. It translates to CSAIFGGWKTDTQYF.

On this clonotype: This may come from a read error, since a much larger clone is one base off. This chain uses TRBV28 with TRBJ2-2; no definite D call. V lost 3 bases and J lost 2, with 13 bases in between. This CDR3 comprises 16 residues. Germline V gene data show CDR1 as MDHEN and CDR2 as SYDVKM. CDR3 protein: CASSFGLGSNTGELFF. The CDR3 DNA reads as TGTGCCAGCAGTTTCGGTCTAGGGTCCAACACCGGGGAGCTGTTTTTT. The full variable domain, its missing parts supplied by reference TRBV28 and TRBJ2-2, is DVKVTQSSRYLVKRTGEKVFLECVQDMDHENMFWYRQDPGLGLRLIYFSYDVKMKEKGDIPEGYSVSREKKERFSLILESASTNQTSMYLCASSFGLGSNTGELFFGEGSRLTVL.

This clonotype showed up just a few times. The CDR3 spells CASSPPLAGGYSRELFF. CDR3 DNA: TGTGCCAGCAGTCCCCCGCTAGCGGGAGGTTACTCTAGGGAGCTGTTTTTT. The V gene is TRBV12-3 or TRBV12-4, the J gene TRBJ2-2; 11 nucleotides agree with TRBD2. The CDR3 length is 17 residues. V gave up 5 bases and J gave up 9 bases; unmatched junction bases: 14.

The V and J genes are TRBV5-1 and TRBJ2-1, with D maybe TRBD2 (6 bases). Trimming cost V 7 bases and J 3 bases, with 14 bases left between them. The germline gives CDR1 SGHRS, CDR2 YFSETQ. This CDR3 comprises 14 residues. CDR3 amino acids: CASHSGLFYNEQFF. CDR3 bases: TGCGCCAGCCACTCGGGACTGTTCTACAATGAGCAGTTCTTC.